A single sample is the source of the 20 T cell receptor beta chains below, sequenced in a study of T-cell reconstitution after alpha-beta-depleted transplantation in children. Using unique molecular identifiers, the investigators prepared the TCRbeta library. MiXCR, applied by TCRdb to the PCR reads, yields one record per CDR3 protein. The table shows roughly 350,000 distinct CDR3 sequences, with approximately 10% occurring only once. The input for sequencing was PBMCs from the stem cell graft donor, taken from the stem cell graft. All receptors come from a human donor who donated a stem cell graft to a child with acute lymphoblastic leukemia.

The chain joins TRBV2 to TRBJ1-2; the D is unclear. The CDR3 totals 13 residues. Germline V gene data show CDR1 as SNHLY and CDR2 as FYNNEI. V lost 2 bases and J lost 4, with 8 bases in between. CDR3 DNA sequence: TGTGCCAGCAGTGAAAAAAAATCCTATGGCTACACCTTC. Protein product: CASSEKKSYGYTF.

The table lists this clonotype with many counts. This rearrangement joins TRBV27 to TRBJ2-4; either TRBD1 or TRBD2 may supply D (5 bases each). Germline-derived CDR1 and CDR2 are MNHEY and SMNVEV (reference sequence). The CDR3 runs to 13 residues. The V gene lost 10 bases and the J gene lost 7 bases, with 17 bases spanning the gap. CDR3 residues: CATRDLRWNIQYF. The CDR3, as DNA: TGTGCCACCAGGGACCTAAGGTGGAACATTCAGTACTTC.

This clonotype was seen many times. The V and J genes are TRBV2 and TRBJ1-3; D perhaps matches TRBD1 (5 bases). Germline CDR1 SNHLY, CDR2 FYNNEI. The CDR3 sequence is 14 residues long. Trimming stripped 3 bases from V and 1 base from J, with 7 bases between. The CDR3 coding sequence is TGTGCCAGCAGTGATTCAGGGTCTGGAAACACCATATATTTT. Its protein is CASSDSGSGNTIYF.

This clonotype was seen a handful of times. The CDR3, as DNA: TGTGCCAGCAGCCCAGGACAGGGGGCCTTCACTGAAGCTTTCTTT. It encodes CASSPGQGAFTEAFF. The gene calls are TRBV3-1 and TRBJ1-1; TRBD1 matches at 11 bases. The CDR3 covers 15 residues. From germline, CDR1 is LGHDT and CDR2 YNNKEL (reference sequence). The V segment lost 4 bases and the J segment 4 bases; nucleotides outside the gene matches: 5.

This clonotype came up many times. The chain joins TRBV7-9 to TRBJ1-1; TRBD1 is a possible D gene (5 bases). The CDR3 sequence is 13 residues long. Trimming shortened V by 4 bases and J by 8 bases, and 14 bases separated the two germline ends. CDR1 is SEHNR, CDR2 FQNEAQ, per germline (reference sequence). The CDR3 bases are TGTGCCAGCAGCTCAGGACGGGGGGACGAAGCTTTCTTT. Encoded protein: CASSSGRGDEAFF.

J is TRBJ1-6 and V is TRBV20-1; 11 bases align to TRBD1. With 5 bases clipped from V and 6 bases from J, the junction kept 6 bases outside the gene matches. CDR3 size: 15 residues. Germline loops: CDR1 DFQATT, CDR2 SNEGSKA (reference sequence). The CDR3 coding sequence is TGCAGTGCTCCCGGGACAGGGGGTTTTAATTCACCCCTCCACTTT. Translation: CSAPGTGGFNSPLHF.

Many counts were recorded for this clonotype. The chain links TRBV5-1 to TRBJ1-5; D might be TRBD1 (6 bases). This CDR3 comprises 15 residues. The V and J ends lost 4 bases and 5 bases respectively, with 16 bases between them. The V gene's germline CDR1 is SGHRS and CDR2 YFSETQ. CDR3 protein: CASSRGGKGDQPQHF. In DNA form, the CDR3 reads TGCGCCAGCAGCCGAGGGGGAAAAGGGGATCAGCCCCAGCATTTT.

The V and J genes are TRBV20-1 and TRBJ1-5, with a possible D match to TRBD1 (6 bases). The V end lost 3 bases, the J end lost 1 base, and 19 bases lay between the germline ends. CDR3 length: 17 residues. The germline CDR1 and CDR2 sequences are DFQATT and SNEGSKA (reference sequence). CDR3 in DNA: TGCAGTGCTAGTCCCCTTCGGGGGCCGTTAAGCAATCAGCCCCAGCATTTT. This sequence encodes CSASPLRGPLSNQPQHF.

The chain joins TRBV5-1 to TRBJ1-3; 8 positions match TRBD1. CDR1 and CDR2 from the germline V gene are SGHRS and YFSETQ. There are 15 residues in the CDR3. Trimming cost V 4 bases and J 2 bases; bases outside gene matches: 5. For the CDR3, the DNA is TGCGCCAGCAGCACCACGGGACAGGCTGGAAACACCATATATTTT. Protein: CASSTTGQAGNTIYF.

This clonotype was counted between two and nine times. The chain employs TRBV28 and TRBJ2-4; tentative D call: TRBD1 (5 bases). The V end lost 6 bases, the J end lost 2 bases, and 14 bases lay between the germline ends. Germline V lookup: CDR1 MDHEN, CDR2 SYDVKM. The length of the CDR3 is 15 residues. The CDR3 loop is CASSSLQVSKNIQYF. The CDR3 bases are TGTGCCAGCAGCTCCCTACAGGTTTCCAAAAACATTCAGTACTTC.

This clonotype was observed at least ten times. This rearrangement joins TRBV7-8 to TRBJ2-1, with 7 bases that match TRBD2. The V and J ends lost 7 bases and 0 bases, in that order; junction bases with no gene match: 9. The CDR3 extends over 16 amino acids. Germline V gives CDR1 SGHVS, CDR2 FQNEAQ. CDR3 bases: TGTGCCAGCAACCCTAGCGGAGACAGCTCCTACAATGAGCAGTTCTTC. It is translated as CASNPSGDSSYNEQFF.

This clonotype was detected ten times or more. J is TRBJ2-7 and V is TRBV2; possibly TRBD2 for D (5 bases). From germline, CDR1 is SNHLY and CDR2 FYNNEI. CDR3 length: 13 amino acids. Trimming removed 3 bases from V and 3 bases from J, with 9 bases in between. The CDR3 coding sequence is TGTGCCAGCAGTGATCCCGGGATCTACGAGCAGTACTTC. Protein product: CASSDPGIYEQYF.

The chain is built from TRBV7-9 and TRBJ1-3; 8 nucleotides match TRBD1. CDR3 length: 17 amino acids. Per germline, CDR1 SEHNR and CDR2 FQNEAQ (reference sequence). Germline trimming cut 2 bases from V and 0 bases from J; bases unmatched to any gene: 6. The CDR3 bases are TGTGCCAGCAGCTTATCCGGACAGGGAAACTCTGGAAACACCATATATTTT. Translation gives CASSLSGQGNSGNTIYF.

This clonotype was detected a few times. This chain connects TRBV5-1 to TRBJ1-2; D is possibly TRBD1 (5 bases). This CDR3 has 14 residues. The germline V gene has CDR1 SGHRS and CDR2 YFSETQ. The germline V and J ends were trimmed by 1 base and 4 bases, with 11 bases remaining between them. The CDR3 DNA reads TGCGCCAGCAGCTTGCTCGAAGACAGCTATGGCTACACCTTC. It encodes CASSLLEDSYGYTF.

Only a few counts were recorded for this clonotype. The rearrangement links TRBV2 to TRBJ2-1, with 9 bases that match TRBD1. The CDR3 extends over 16 amino acids. Germline values: CDR1 SNHLY, CDR2 FYNNEI. Trimming cost V 5 bases and J 3 bases; bases outside gene matches: 8. CDR3 sequence reads: CASSHTWDRDYNEQFF. The CDR3, as DNA: TGTGCCAGCAGTCATACCTGGGACAGGGACTACAATGAGCAGTTCTTC.

This clonotype has at least ten counts. This rearrangement joins TRBV25-1 to TRBJ2-4, with 10 positions matching TRBD1. CDR3 length: 16 residues. From germline, CDR1 is MGHDK and CDR2 SYGVNS. V lost 6 bases to trimming and J lost 1 base; unmatched junction nucleotides: 6. CDR3 coding DNA: TGTGCCAGCAGCTCGGGACAGGGGAGGGCCAAAAACATTCAGTACTTC. Encoded protein: CASSSGQGRAKNIQYF.

The chain uses TRBV6-1 and TRBJ2-7, with TRBD1 matching over 9 bases. CDR1 and CDR2 (germline): MNHNS, SASEGT. The ends lost 4 bases at V and 6 bases at J; junction bases unmatched: 4. The length of the CDR3 is 13 residues. In DNA form, the CDR3 reads TGTGCCAGCAGTGGGACAGGGGCCAGCGAGCAGTACTTC. It is translated as CASSGTGASEQYF.

The table lists this clonotype with a few counts. The V gene is TRBV5-1, the J gene TRBJ2-1; no reliable D call. CDR1 is SGHRS and CDR2 is YFSETQ in the germline V gene. There are 14 residues in the CDR3. The germline V and J ends were trimmed by 1 base and 6 bases, with 11 bases remaining between them. In DNA, the CDR3 is TGCGCCAGCAGCTTGTATCCTGATCCCAATGAGCAGTTCTTC. Its translation is CASSLYPDPNEQFF.

This clonotype came up many times. The V gene is TRBV20-1, the J gene TRBJ2-2; D unresolved. The germline CDR1 and CDR2 sequences are DFQATT and SNEGSKA (reference sequence). This CDR3 has 14 amino acids. The V end was cut by 5 bases, the J end by 3 bases, with 13 bases between. CDR3 DNA sequence: TGCAGTGCTGTGAGCGCGACCCACACCGGGGAGCTGTTTTTT. Translating gives CSAVSATHTGELFF.

The CDR3 protein is CASRSYTGDEQYF. The DNA of the CDR3 is TGTGCCAGCAGGTCCTATACAGGGGACGAGCAGTACTTC. The chain uses TRBV7-6 and TRBJ2-7, with 7 bases matching TRBD1. The CDR3 has 13 amino acids. With V trimmed by 6 bases and J by 5 bases, 7 bases remained unmatched. Germline CDR1 reads SGHVS; CDR2 reads FNYEAQ. Looking up the rest from reference TRBV7-6 and TRBJ2-7 gives the full variable domain: GAGVSQSPRYKVTKRGQDVALRCDPISGHVSLYWYRQALGQGPEFLTYFNYEAQQDKSGLPNDRFSAERPEGSISTLTIQRTEQRDSAMYRCASRSYTGDEQYFGPGTRLTVT.